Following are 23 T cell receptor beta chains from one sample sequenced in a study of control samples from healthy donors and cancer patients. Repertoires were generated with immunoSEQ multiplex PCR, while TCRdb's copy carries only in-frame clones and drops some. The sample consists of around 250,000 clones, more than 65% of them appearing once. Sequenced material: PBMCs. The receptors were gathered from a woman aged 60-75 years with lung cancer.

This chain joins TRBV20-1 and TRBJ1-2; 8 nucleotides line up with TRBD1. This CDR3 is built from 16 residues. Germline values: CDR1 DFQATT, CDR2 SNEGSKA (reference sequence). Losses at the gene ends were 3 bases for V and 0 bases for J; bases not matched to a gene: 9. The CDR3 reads CSASTGQGASNYGYTF. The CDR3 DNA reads TGCAGTGCTAGTACTGGGCAGGGGGCTTCTAACTATGGCTACACCTTC.

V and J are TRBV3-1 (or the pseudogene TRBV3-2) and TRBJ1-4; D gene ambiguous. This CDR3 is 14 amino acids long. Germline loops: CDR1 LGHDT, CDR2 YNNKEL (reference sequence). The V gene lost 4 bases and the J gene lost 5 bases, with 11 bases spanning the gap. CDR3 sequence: CASSPRSINEKLFF. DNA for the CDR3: TGTGCCAGCAGCCCGCGCAGTATAAATGAAAAACTGTTTTTT.

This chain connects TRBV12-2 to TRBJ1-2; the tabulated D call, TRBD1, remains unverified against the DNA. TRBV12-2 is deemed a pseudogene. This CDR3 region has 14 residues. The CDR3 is CASRGKPGHGGYTF. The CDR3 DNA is TGTGCAAGTCGCGGAAAACCGGGACATGGCGGCTACACCTTC.

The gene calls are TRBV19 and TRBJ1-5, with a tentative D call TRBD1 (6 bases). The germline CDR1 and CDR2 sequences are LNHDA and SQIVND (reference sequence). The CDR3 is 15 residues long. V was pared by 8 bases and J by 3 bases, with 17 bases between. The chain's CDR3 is CASRPRGNNNQPQHF. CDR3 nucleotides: TGTGCCAGTCGCCCCAGGGGTAATAACAATCAGCCCCAGCATTTT.

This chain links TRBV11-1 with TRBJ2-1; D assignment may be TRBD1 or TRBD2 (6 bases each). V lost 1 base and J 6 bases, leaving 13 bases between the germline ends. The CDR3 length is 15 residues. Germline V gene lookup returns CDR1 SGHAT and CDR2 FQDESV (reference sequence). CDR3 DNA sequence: TGTGCCAGCAGCTTAGAAAAGGGGGGTAGCAATGAGCAGTTCTTC. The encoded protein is CASSLEKGGSNEQFF.

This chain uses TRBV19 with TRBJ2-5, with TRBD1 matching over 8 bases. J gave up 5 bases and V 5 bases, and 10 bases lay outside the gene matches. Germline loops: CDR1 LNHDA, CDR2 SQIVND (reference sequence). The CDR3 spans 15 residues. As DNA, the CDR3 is TGTGCCAGTAGTTCGACAGGGGCTAGGGGGGAGACCCAGTACTTC. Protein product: CASSSTGARGETQYF.

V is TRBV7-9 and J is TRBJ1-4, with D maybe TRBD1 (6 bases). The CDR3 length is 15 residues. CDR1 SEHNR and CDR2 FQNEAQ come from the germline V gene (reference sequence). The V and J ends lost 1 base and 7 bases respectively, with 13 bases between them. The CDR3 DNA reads TGTGCCAGCAGCTTAGGCATGGGGGCTCGTGAAAAACTGTTTTTT. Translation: CASSLGMGAREKLFF.

The CDR3 coding sequence is TGTGCCAGCAGTTCCCGGGGCGGAAACACCATATATTTT. This translates into CASSSRGGNTIYF. This sequence joins TRBV12-3 or TRBV12-4 and TRBJ1-3; D possibly corresponds to TRBD1 (5 bases). Trimming shortened V by 4 bases and J by 4 bases, and 8 bases separated the two germline ends. This CDR3 has 13 amino acids.

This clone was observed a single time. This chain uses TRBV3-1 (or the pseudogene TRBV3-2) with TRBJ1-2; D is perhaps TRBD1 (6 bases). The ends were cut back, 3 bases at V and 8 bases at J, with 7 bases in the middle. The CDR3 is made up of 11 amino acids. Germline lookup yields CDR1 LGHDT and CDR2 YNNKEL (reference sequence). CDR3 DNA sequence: TGTGCCAGCAGCCACAGGGGAGGCTACACCTTC. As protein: CASSHRGGYTF.

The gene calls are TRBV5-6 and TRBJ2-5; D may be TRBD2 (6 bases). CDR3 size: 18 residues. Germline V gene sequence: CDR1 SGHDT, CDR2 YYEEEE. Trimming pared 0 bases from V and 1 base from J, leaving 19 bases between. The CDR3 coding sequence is TGTGCCAGCAGCTTGGCCTCGGCCGCACTAGCAACCCAAGAGACCCAGTACTTC. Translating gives CASSLASAALATQETQYF.

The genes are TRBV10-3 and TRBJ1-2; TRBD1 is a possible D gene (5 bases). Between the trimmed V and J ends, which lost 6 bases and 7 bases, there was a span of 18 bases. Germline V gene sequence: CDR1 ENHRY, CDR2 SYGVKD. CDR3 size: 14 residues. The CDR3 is CAISERSGQGGYTF. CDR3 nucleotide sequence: TGTGCCATCAGCGAGAGATCAGGGCAGGGTGGCTACACCTTC.

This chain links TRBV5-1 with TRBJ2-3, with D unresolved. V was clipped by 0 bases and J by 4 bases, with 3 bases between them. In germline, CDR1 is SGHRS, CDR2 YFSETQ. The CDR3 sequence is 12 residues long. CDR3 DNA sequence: TGCGCCAGCAGCTTGGTGGCAGATACGCAGTATTTT. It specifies CASSLVADTQYF.

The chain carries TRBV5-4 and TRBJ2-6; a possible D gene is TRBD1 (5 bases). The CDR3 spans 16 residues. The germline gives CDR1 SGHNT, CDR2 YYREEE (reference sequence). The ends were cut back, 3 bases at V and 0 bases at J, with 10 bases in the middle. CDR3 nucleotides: TGTGCCAGCAGCTCCCGACAGACCTCTGGGGCCAACGTCCTGACTTTC. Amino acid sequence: CASSSRQTSGANVLTF. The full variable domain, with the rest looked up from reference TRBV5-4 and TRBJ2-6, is ETGVTQSPTHLIKTRGQQVTLRCSSQSGHNTVSWYQQALGQGPQFIFQYYREEENGRGNFPPRFSGLQFPNYSSELNVNALELDDSALYLCASSSRQTSGANVLTFGAGSRLTVL.

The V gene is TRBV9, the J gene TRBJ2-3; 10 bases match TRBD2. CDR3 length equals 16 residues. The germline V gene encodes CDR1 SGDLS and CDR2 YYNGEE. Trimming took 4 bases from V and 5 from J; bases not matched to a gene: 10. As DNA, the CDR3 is TGTGCCAGCAGCCCATGGAGGCTAGCGGGAGTAGATACGCAGTATTTT. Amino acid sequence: CASSPWRLAGVDTQYF.

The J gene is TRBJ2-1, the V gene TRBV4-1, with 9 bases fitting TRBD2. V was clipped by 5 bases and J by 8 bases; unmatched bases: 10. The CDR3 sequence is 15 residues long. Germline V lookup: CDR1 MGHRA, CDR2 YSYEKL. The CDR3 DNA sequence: TGCGCCAGCAGCAAGCGGCGGGAGGGTTCCTATGAGCAGTTCTTC. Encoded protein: CASSKRREGSYEQFF.

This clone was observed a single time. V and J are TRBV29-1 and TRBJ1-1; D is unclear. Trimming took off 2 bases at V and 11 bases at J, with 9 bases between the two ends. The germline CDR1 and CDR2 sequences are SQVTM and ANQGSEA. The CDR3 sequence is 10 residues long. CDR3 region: CSVEQRHAFF. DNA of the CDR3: TGCAGCGTTGAACAAAGGCACGCTTTCTTT.

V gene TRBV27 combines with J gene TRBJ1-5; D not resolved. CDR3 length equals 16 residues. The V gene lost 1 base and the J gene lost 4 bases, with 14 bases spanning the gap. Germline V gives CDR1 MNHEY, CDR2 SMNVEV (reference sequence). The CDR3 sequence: CASSLYRGGSNQPQHF. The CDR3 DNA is TGTGCCAGCAGTTTATATCGGGGTGGGTCAAATCAGCCCCAGCATTTT.

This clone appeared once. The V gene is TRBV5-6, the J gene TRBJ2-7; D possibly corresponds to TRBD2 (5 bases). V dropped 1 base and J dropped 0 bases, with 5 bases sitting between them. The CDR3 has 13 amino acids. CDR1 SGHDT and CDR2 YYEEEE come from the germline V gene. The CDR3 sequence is CASSLTSSYEQYF. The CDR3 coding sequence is TGTGCCAGCAGCTTGACTAGCTCCTACGAGCAGTACTTC. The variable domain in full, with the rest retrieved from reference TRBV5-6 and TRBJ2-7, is DAGVTQSPTHLIKTRGQQVTLRCSPKSGHDTVSWYQQALGQGPQFIFQYYEEEERQRGNFPDRFSGHQFPNYSSELNVNALLLGDSALYLCASSLTSSYEQYFGPGTRLTVT.

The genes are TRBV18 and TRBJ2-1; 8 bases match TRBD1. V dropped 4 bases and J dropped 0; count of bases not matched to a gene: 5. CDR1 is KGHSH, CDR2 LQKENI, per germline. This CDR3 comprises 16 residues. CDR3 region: CASSQSGGSSYNEQFF. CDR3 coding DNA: TGTGCCAGCTCACAATCAGGGGGCTCCTCCTACAATGAGCAGTTCTTC. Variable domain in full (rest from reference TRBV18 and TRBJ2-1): NAGVMQNPRHLVRRRGQEARLRCSPMKGHSHVYWYRQLPEEGLKFMVYLQKENIIDESGMPKERFSAEFPKEGPSILRIQQVVRGDSAAYFCASSQSGGSSYNEQFFGPGTRLTVL.

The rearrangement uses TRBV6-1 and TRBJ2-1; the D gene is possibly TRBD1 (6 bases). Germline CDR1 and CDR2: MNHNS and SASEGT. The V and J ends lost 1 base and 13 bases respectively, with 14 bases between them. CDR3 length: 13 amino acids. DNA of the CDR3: TGTGCCAGCAGTGAAGAGAAGGGGGTATTTCAGTTCTTC. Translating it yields CASSEEKGVFQFF.

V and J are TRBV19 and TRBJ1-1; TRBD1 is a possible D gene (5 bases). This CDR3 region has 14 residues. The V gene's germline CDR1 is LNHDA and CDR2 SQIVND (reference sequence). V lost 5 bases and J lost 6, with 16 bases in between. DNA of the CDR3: TGTGCCAGTAGTCCCTTCGGAGGGGCGGCTGAAGCTTTCTTT. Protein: CASSPFGGAAEAFF.

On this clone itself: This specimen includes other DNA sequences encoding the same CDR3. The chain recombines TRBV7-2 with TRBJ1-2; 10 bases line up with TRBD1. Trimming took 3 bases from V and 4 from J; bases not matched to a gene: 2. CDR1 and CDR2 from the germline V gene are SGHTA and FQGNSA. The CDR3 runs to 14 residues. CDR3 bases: TGTGCCAGCAGCTTGACAGGGGGCGGCTATGGCTACACCTTC. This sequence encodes CASSLTGGGYGYTF.

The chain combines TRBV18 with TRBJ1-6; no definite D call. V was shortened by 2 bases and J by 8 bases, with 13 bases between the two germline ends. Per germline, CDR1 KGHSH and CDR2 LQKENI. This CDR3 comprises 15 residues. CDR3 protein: CASSPDAQSYSPLHF. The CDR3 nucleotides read TGTGCCAGCTCACCAGACGCGCAGAGCTATTCACCCCTCCACTTT.